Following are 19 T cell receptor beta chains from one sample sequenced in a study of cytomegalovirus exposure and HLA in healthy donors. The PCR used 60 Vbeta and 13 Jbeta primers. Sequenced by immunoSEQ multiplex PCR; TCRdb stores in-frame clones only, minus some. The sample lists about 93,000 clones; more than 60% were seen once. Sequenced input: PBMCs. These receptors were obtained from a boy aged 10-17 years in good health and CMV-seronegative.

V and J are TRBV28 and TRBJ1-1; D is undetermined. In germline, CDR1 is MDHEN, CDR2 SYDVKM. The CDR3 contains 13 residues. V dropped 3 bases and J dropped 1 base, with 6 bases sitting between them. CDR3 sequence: CASSFYGNTEAFF. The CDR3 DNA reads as TGTGCCAGCAGTTTTTACGGGAACACTGAAGCTTTCTTT.

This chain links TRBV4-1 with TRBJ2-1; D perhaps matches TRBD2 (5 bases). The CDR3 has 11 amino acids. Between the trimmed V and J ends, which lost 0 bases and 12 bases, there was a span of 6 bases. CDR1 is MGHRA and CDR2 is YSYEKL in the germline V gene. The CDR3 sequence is CASSQDGGQFF. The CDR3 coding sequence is TGCGCCAGCAGCCAAGACGGAGGGCAGTTCTTC.

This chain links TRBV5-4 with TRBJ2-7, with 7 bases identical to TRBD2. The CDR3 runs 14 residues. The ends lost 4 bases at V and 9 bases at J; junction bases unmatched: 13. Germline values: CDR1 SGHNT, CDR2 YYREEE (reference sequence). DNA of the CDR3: TGTGCCAGCAGCGCCACCAGGGAGGGAAAAGGGCAGTACTTC. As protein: CASSATREGKGQYF.

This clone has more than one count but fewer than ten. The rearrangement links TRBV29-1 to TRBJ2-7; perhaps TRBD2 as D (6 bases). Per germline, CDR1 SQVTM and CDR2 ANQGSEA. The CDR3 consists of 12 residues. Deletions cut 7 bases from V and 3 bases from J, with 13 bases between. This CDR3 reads CSALGLNYEQYF. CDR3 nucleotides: TGCAGCGCCCTGGGACTGAACTACGAGCAGTACTTC.

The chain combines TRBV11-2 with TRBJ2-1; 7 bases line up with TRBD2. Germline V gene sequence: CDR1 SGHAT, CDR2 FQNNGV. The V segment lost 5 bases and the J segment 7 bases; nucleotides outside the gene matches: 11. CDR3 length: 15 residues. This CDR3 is CASSLLGAGENEQFF. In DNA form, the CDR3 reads TGTGCCAGCAGCCTCCTCGGGGCGGGAGAGAATGAGCAGTTCTTC.

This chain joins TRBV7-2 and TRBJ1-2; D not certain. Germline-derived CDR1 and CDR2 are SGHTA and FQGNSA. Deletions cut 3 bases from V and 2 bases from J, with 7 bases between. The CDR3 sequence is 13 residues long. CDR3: CASSLIENYGYTF. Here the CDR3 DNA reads TGTGCCAGCAGCTTGATCGAGAACTATGGCTACACCTTC.

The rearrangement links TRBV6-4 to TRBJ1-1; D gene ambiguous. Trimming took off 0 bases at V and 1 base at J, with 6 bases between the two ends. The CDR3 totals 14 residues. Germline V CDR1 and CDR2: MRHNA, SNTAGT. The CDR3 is CASSDSYGNTEAFF. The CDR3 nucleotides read TGTGCCAGCAGTGACTCTTACGGGAACACTGAAGCTTTCTTT.

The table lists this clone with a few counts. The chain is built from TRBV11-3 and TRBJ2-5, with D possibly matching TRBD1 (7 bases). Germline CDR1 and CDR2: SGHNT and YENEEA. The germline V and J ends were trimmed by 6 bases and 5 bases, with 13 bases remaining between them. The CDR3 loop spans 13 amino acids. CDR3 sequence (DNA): TGTGCCAGCAGTAACAGGGGAGGCGAGACCCAGTACTTC. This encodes CASSNRGGETQYF.

The chain's CDR3 is CASSDAGHTTDTQYF. The CDR3 DNA reads as TGTGCCAGCAGCGACGCCGGACATACCACAGATACGCAGTATTTT. The V gene is TRBV7-3, the J gene TRBJ2-3, with D tentatively TRBD1 (5 bases). The CDR3 contains 15 residues. The V end was cut by 5 bases, the J end by 2 bases, with 14 bases between. Germline V lookup: CDR1 SGHTA, CDR2 FQGTGA.

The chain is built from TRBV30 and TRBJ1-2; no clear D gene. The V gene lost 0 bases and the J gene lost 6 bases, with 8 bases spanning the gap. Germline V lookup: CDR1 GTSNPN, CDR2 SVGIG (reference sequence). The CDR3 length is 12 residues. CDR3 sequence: CAWSVNEDGYTF. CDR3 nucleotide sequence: TGTGCCTGGAGTGTAAACGAGGATGGCTACACCTTC.

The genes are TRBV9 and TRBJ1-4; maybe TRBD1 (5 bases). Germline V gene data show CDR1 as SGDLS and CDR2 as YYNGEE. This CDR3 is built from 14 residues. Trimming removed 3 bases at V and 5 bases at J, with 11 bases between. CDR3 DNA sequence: TGTGCCAGCAGCGCCACCAGGGCGAATGAAAAACTGTTTTTT. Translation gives CASSATRANEKLFF.

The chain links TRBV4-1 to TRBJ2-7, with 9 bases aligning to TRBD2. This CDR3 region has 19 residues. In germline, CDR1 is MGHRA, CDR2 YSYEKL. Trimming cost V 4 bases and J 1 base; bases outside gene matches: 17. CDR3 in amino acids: CASSRVPGGAGGKSYEQYF. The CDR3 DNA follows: TGCGCCAGCAGCCGGGTTCCGGGTGGAGCGGGGGGTAAGTCCTACGAGCAGTACTTC.

In DNA, the CDR3 is TGTGCCAGCAGCCCCAAACCTCCGTGGACAACTGAAGCTTTCTTT. Amino acid sequence: CASSPKPPWTTEAFF. The chain employs TRBV7-8 and TRBJ1-1; TRBD1 is a possible D gene (5 bases). CDR3 length: 15 amino acids. Trimming shortened V by 5 bases and J by 5 bases, and 18 bases separated the two germline ends. The germline V gene encodes CDR1 SGHVS and CDR2 FQNEAQ.

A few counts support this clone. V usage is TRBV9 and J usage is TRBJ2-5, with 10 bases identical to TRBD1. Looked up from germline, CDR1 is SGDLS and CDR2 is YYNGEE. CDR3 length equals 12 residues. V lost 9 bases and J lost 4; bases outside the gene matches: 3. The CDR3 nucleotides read TGTGCCATCCGGACAGGGGGAGAGACCCAGTACTTC. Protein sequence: CAIRTGGETQYF. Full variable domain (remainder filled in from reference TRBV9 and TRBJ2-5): DSGVTQTPKHLITATGQRVTLRCSPRSGDLSVYWYQQSLDQGLQFLIQYYNGEERAKGNILERFSAQQFPDLHSELNLSSLELGDSALYFCAIRTGGETQYFGPGTRLLVL.

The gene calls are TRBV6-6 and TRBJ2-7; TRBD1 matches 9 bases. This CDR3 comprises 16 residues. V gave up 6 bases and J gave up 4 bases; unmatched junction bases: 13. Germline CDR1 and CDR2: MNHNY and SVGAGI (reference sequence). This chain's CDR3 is CASSSSEDRGSYEQYF. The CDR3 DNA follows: TGTGCCAGCAGCTCCTCTGAGGACAGGGGTAGTTACGAGCAGTACTTC.

The CDR3 DNA reads TGTGCCGCGAAATCGCTTCAGTATTTT. This translates into CAAKSLQYF. This chain connects TRBV6-1 to TRBJ2-3; D call uncertain. Germline CDR1 MNHNS, CDR2 SASEGT. This CDR3 region has 9 residues. Trimming cost V 11 bases and J 12 bases, with 12 bases left between them.

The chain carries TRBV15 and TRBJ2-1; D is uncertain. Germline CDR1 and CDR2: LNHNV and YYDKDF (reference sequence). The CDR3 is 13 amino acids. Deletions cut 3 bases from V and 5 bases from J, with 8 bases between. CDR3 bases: TGTGCCACCAGCAGGGGCTCAAACAATGAGCAGTTCTTC. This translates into CATSRGSNNEQFF.

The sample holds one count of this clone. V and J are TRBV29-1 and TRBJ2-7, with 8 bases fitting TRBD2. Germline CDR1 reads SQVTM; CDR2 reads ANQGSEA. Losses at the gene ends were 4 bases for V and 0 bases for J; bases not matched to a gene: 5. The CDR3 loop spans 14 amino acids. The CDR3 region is CSVGGLAGSYEQYF. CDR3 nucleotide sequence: TGCAGCGTTGGGGGGCTAGCGGGCTCCTACGAGCAGTACTTC.

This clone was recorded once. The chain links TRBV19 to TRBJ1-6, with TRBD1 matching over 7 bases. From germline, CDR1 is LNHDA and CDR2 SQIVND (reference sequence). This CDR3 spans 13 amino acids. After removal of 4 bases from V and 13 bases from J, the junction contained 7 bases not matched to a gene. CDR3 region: CASSTTGMVPLHF. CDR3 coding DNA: TGTGCCAGTAGTACGACAGGGATGGTCCCCCTCCACTTT. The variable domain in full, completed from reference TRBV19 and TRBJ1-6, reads DGGITQSPKYLFRKEGQNVTLSCEQNLNHDAMYWYRQDPGQGLRLIYYSQIVNDFQKGDIAEGYSVSREKKESFPLTVTSAQKNPTAFYLCASSTTGMVPLHFGNGTRLTVT.